Reported below is one T cell receptor (beta chain). This clone appeared a few times. Its target antigen remains unknown. Per-base quality was not reported, and no clone a single base away is much larger than it. This specimen comes from a study of cytomegalovirus exposure and HLA in healthy donors (dated by TCRdb to 2016 to 2017). About the study as a whole: According to an earlier analysis of a few hundred of the donors, some 180 million T cells yielded some 120 million unique TCR beta sequences and approximately 300 Gb of sequence data. Among about 390 genotyped donors of the cohort, an average of 235,054 unique TCR beta nucleotide sequences were sequenced per donor, roughly 18% of them non-productive. In an earlier analysis of a few hundred of the donors, high-throughput TCR beta sequencing was used to judge whether each TCR beta V gene segment behaved as functional or pseudogenic. The study aimed to test whether cataloging public T cell receptors could reveal signatures of past pathogen exposure. All discovery cohort repertoires had been generated using a single sequencing platform. Along with the roughly 670-subject first cohort, a separate validation cohort of around 110 different subjects was used. In the later analysis, no new phenotypic data were used to find candidate immune exposures; instead, reliance was placed on TCR beta sequences and their occurrence across donors. Of the roughly 400 genotyped donors, about 80% fell in the genetic ancestry cluster associated with self-reported Caucasian donors. High-throughput TCR immunosequencing, statistical association of individual TCRs with disease status, and machine learning were combined to predict cytomegalovirus infection status. An early release that covered 640 HLA-typed donors contained about 300 gigabases of sequencing data and tens of millions of unique TCR sequences. Because of strong linkage in the cohort, roughly five DR-DQ haplotypes were treated as single units for association and clustering. Alongside the repertoire data, information on donor age, sex, ethnicity and CMV serostatus was compiled. A later analysis re-examined previously published TCR beta repertoires from around 670 donors and added high-resolution HLA genotyping to investigate patterns of TCR occurrence. The number of typed donors differed by locus: about 620-630 for A, B, C, DRB1 and DQB1; 500 to 550 for DQA1; roughly 600 for DPA1; and around 450 for DPB1. HLA typing covered class I and class II loci at four-digit resolution. A later genetic analysis took genome-wide SNP genotypes for about 55% of the 666 donors and used that subset as a discovery cohort. The study used immunosequencing to profile the T cell repertoires of approximately 650 subjects and linked those repertoires to cytomegalovirus serostatus. The study at large found these results: The classifier was reported to diagnose cytomegalovirus status with high specificity and sensitivity in both the original cohort and the validation cohort. According to a later analysis, most CMV-associated TCR beta chains appeared to be HLA-restricted, and the HLA associations seemed to be driven largely by CMV exposure. In vitro tests confirmed that a few of the cytomegalovirus-associated TCR beta chains recognize cytomegalovirus antigens. A further reported finding was that TCR beta sequences accurately predicted the HLA-A and HLA-B alleles for most subjects in the first cohort. An association between a missense DCLRE1C variant and V-gene and J-gene trimming of TCR beta chains was found in a later genetic analysis and replicated in an independent cohort. In a later analysis, TCR association rates were found to vary across HLA loci, with the most associated TCRs seen for DRB1 alleles and the fewest for HLA-C alleles. In the study, approximately 160 TCR beta chains were listed as associated with cytomegalovirus. The authors suggested that the approach could potentially be generalized to other disease states and immunological phenotypes. The only immune exposure information available for the cohort was CMV serostatus. The presence/absence analyses assumed that sequencing depth was roughly uniform across donors, and that assumption may not be true. In an earlier analysis of about 600 of the donors, most TCR beta V segments appeared in productive rearrangements about 90% or about 30% of the time, broadly matching IMGT annotations. Linkage disequilibrium might explain the correlated functional status among segregating V segments, but an unknown experimental factor could not be excluded. A cluster of highly shared sequence variants was judged likely to be a technical artifact of the sequencing pipeline. In a later genetic analysis, fewer N-insertions in productive TCRs were reported among donors in an Asian-associated ancestry cluster than the roughly 670-donor mean. Several of the top co-occurrence clusters appeared to be linked to parvovirus B19, influenza, CMV and Epstein-Barr virus, according to a later analysis. In a later analysis, around 17,000 TCR beta sequences were associated with specific HLA alleles at a false discovery rate of 0.05. Compared with equally common non-associated chains, HLA-associated TCR beta chains in a later analysis were more clonally expanded and had lower generation probabilities. The cohort was sequenced for TCR beta chains only, and without alpha or paired-chain data the features that could be detected were limited. Because counts were too low, about 15 rarely observed V segments, including chromosome 9 orphons, were left out of the earlier analysis of 587 of the donors. When HLA alleles, especially DR and DQ, strongly co-occurred, TCR associations were difficult to assign to individual alleles. While some public TCRs were present in many individuals, most TCR sequences turned up only very rarely across donors. HLA typing was unavailable for some donors at each locus, so association tests used only the typed subset.

The cohort consisted of 670 or so healthy bone marrow donors. Cohort members were all nominally healthy when sampled, although unrecorded immune exposures were likely present. The donor tested CMV seronegative and was one of the 352 seronegative cohort members. Every donor gave a peripheral blood sample, and the peripheral blood mononuclear cells from that sample were used for TCR beta sequencing. The Qiagen DNeasy Blood Extraction Kit was used to extract genomic DNA from the blood cell samples. The library was obtained by the immunoSEQ multiplex PCR assay. For the multiplex PCR, a mixture combining 60 forward primers for TCR Vbeta segments and 13 reverse primers for TCR Jbeta segments was used. A multiplex PCR assay on genomic DNA amplified the CDR3 region of rearranged TCR beta genes. The amplified TCR beta libraries were sequenced on the Illumina HiSeq System as 87-base-pair reads. The published analysis was carried out like this. A later analysis tallied around 87 million unique TCR beta chains across the approximately 670 repertoires, and approximately 9.9 million of those chains were shared by two or more donors. Raw reads were error-corrected and collapsed into unique sequences by a nearest-neighbor algorithm in which closely related sequences were merged to remove PCR and sequencing errors. CDR3 sequences were aligned to IMGT reference sequences to assign V, D and J gene segments. Each retained sequence needed at least a six-nucleotide match to both a V gene segment and a J gene segment. Rearrangements were classified as productive when the CDR3 lacked stop codons and remained in frame with V and J, and all other rearrangements were classified as non-productive. CDR3 was defined by IMGT convention, running from the second conserved V-encoded cysteine to the conserved J-encoded phenylalanine. The earlier analysis of about 500 of the donors excluded sequences that lacked an unambiguous match to a single V gene segment. In an earlier analysis of a few hundred of the donors, a V segment was called functional when productive rearrangements were above 56.7%, and segregating when the standard deviation between donors exceeded 5%. A statistical classification framework was developed to diagnose cytomegalovirus status using the catalog of TCR beta chain sequences. A later analysis assigned V and J genes by comparing TCR nucleotide sequences with IMGT/GENE-DB human TR gene sequences. The TCRdist pipeline was used in a later analysis to assign CDR3 sequences and most-parsimonious VDJ recombination scenarios. In a later analysis, every TCR beta chain was defined by the combination of its CDR3 amino acid sequence and its V-gene family, and reads without a unique V-gene family were dropped. In a later analysis, nearly 600 highly shared, low-generation-probability nucleotide sequences were removed to address suspected cross-contamination and a sequencing artifact. For each public chain, a later analysis derived a clonal expansion index from normalized ranks of inferred template counts within each repertoire. A later analysis computed generation probabilities with a VDJ recombination model fitted to out-of-frame rearrangements, and checked the results against IGoR. In a later analysis, hypergeometric tests were used to score TCR-TCR, TCR-HLA and TCR-CMV co-occurrence, with a repertoire-size bias correction applied to TCR pairs. To estimate false discovery rates, a later analysis permuted the HLA or CMV assignments 20 times. In a later analysis, co-occurring TCRs were grouped using DBSCAN, and TCRdist sequence similarity was added for clustering within HLA-allele-positive subsets. For co-occurrence clustering, repertoires with fewer than 30,000 or more than 120,000 public chains were excluded, along with roughly 5 repertoires with anomalous nucleotide sharing. TCRdb carries this immuneACCESS record with in-frame sequences only. Its versions omit some clonotypes, under half of them owing to an unresolved V gene in the studies checked, with the rest unexplained. V and J calls plus clone size are reproduced from that table; the DNA served to infer D and trimming. The sample table shows about 140,000 clones, and 75% to 80% are seen once. Together, the top ten hold about 1.7% of the sample.

The source is a female donor in good health and CMV-seronegative. The sample comprised PBMCs.

The nucleotide sequence is given as TGTGCCAGCAGCTCCCTGGAGGGGGCGTTGATGAACACTGAAGCTTTCTTT. It codes for CASSSLEGALMNTEAFF. The chain joins TRBV7-6 to TRBJ1-1; 7 bases in the middle match TRBD1. According to the germline V gene, CDR1 reads SGHVS and CDR2 reads FNYEAQ. Trimming takes 4 bases off V and 0 bases off J; junction bases not matched to a gene: 11. The CDR3 spans 17 residues, from the cysteine through the phenylalanine. Only the CDR3 DNA is retained, 51 bases long and in frame from the first base. The variable domain in full, with residues beyond the CDR3 obtained from the reference TRBV7-6 and TRBJ1-1 genes, is GAGVSQSPRYKVTKRGQDVALRCDPISGHVSLYWYRQALGQGPEFLTYFNYEAQQDKSGLPNDRFSAERPEGSISTLTIQRTEQRDSAMYRCASSSLEGALMNTEAFFGQGTRLTVV.